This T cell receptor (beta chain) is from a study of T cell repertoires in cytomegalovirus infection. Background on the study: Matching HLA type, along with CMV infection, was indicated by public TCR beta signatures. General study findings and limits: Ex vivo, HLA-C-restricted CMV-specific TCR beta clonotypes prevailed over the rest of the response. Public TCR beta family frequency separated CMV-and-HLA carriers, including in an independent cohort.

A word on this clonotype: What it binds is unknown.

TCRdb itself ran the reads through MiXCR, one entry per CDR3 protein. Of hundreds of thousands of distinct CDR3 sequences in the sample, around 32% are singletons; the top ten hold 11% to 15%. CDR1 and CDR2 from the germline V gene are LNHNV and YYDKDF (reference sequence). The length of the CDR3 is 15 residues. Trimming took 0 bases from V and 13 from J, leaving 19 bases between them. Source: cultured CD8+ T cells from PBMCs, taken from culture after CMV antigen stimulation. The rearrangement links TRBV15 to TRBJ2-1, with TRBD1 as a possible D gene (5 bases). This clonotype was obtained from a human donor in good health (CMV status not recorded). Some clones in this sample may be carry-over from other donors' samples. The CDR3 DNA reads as TGTGCCACCAGCAGAGATCGACGGCAGGGCAAACATCAGTTCTTC. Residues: CATSRDRRQGKHQFF.